This TCR beta chain appears in the sequencing data of a study of shared clonotypes between healthy human individuals. Looking at the study overall: Each donor contributed plates that comprised three CD4 naive, three CD4 memory, two CD8 naive and one CD8 memory.

Germline assignment: CDR1 SGHTA and CDR2 FQGNSA. V dropped 3 bases and J dropped 6; count of bases not matched to a gene: 6. This CDR3 contains 14 residues. Per sorted-subset replicate PCR, input was approximately 0.2 ug DNA, representing tens of thousands of T cell genomes. Sequenced by immunoSEQ multiplex PCR; TCRdb stores in-frame clones only, minus some. The table lists around 1.9 million clones, approximately 94% of them singletons. Naive CD8 populations comprised CD45RO-negative cells positively selected for CCR7, excluding terminally differentiated effector memory CD45RA+ cells. The rearrangement uses TRBV7-2 and TRBJ2-7; the match to TRBD1 covers 9 bases. Sequencing was performed on naive CD8+ T cells from PBMCs. This receptor was identified in a man between 18 and 35 years old in good health. Some clones in this sample may be carry-over from other donors' samples. CDR3 in DNA: TGTGCCAGCAGCTTCCGGGACAGGGAACGCGAGCAGTACTTC. Its protein is CASSFRDREREQYF.